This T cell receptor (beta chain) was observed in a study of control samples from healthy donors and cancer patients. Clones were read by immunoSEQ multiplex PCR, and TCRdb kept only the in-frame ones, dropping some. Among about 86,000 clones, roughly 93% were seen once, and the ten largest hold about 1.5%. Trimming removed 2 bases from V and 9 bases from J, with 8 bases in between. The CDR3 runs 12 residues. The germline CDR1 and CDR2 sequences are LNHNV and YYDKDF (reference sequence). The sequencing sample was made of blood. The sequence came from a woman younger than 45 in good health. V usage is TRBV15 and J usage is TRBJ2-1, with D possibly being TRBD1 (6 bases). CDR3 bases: TGTGCCACCAGCAGAAAGGACAGTGAGCAGTTCTTC. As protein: CATSRKDSEQFF. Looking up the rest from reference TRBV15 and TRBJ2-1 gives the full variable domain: DAMVIQNPRYQVTQFGKPVTLSCSQTLNHNVMYWYQQKSSQAPKLLFHYYDKDFNNEADTPDNFQSRRPNTSFCFLDIRSPGLGDTAMYLCATSRKDSEQFFGPGTRLTVL.